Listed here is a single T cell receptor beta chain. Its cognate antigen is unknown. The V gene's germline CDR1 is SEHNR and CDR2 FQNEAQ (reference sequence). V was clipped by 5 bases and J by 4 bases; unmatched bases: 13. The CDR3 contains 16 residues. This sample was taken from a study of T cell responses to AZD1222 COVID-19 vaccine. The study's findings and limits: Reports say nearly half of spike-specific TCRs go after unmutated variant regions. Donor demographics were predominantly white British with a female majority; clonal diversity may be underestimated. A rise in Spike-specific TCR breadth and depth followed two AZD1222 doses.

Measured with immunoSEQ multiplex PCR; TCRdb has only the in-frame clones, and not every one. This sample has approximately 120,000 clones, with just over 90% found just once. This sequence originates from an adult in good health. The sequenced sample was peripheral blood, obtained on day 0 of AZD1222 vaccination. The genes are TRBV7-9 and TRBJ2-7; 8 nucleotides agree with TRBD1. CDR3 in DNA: TGTGCCAGCAGCAATACTGGACAGGGCCCCCGGTACGAGCAGTACTTC. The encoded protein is CASSNTGQGPRYEQYF.